This TCR beta chain is from a study of long-term antiretroviral therapy in people with HIV. The libraries were made with immunoSEQ v3.0 at survey level. TCRdb keeps only in-frame clones here, not all; method: immunoSEQ multiplex PCR. Of about 15,000 clones detected, approximately 83% appear once; the ten largest clones hold roughly 18%. On this clone: Its antigen is as yet unknown.

Germline CDR1 reads MNHEY; CDR2 reads SMNVEV (reference sequence). Trimming pared 5 bases from V and 4 bases from J, leaving 12 bases between. The length of the CDR3 is 13 residues. Whole-study results and caveats: Upon ART, diversity increased but remained lower than transplant donor controls.

The clonotype was recovered from a man aged 35 to 55 with HIV. Sequenced here: unsorted PBMCs, sampled just before starting antiretroviral therapy. The chain employs TRBV27 and TRBJ2-7; D gene uncertain. In DNA, the CDR3 is TGTGCCAGCAGTCCCCATCCTGGGTACGAGCAGTACTTC. Translating it yields CASSPHPGYEQYF.